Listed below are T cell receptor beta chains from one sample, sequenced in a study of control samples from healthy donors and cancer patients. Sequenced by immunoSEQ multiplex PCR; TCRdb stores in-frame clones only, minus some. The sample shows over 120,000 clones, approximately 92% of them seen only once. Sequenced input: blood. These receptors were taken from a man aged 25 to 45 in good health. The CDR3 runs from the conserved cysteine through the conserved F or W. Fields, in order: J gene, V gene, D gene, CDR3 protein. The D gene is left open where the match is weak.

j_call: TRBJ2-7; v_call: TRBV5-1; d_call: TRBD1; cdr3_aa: CASSFSTGRYEQYF
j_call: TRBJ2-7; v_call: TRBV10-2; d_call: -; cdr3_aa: CATDSGYEQYF
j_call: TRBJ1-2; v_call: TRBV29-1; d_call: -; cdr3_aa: CSVVTESNYGYTF
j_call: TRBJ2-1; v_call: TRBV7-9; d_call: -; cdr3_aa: CASTPLGGSYNEQFF
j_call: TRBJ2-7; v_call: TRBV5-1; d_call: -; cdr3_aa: CASSLNRLNEQYF
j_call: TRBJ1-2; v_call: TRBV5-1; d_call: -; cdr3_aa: CASSLLGYGYTF
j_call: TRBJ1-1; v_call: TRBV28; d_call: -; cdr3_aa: CASSQGPPEAFF
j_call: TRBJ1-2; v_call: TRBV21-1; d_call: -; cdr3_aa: CASSKYGYTF
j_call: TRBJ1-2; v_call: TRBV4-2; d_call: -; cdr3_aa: CASSQEQVGYGYTF
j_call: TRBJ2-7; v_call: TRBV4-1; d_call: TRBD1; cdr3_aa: CASSQDPGGRYEQYF